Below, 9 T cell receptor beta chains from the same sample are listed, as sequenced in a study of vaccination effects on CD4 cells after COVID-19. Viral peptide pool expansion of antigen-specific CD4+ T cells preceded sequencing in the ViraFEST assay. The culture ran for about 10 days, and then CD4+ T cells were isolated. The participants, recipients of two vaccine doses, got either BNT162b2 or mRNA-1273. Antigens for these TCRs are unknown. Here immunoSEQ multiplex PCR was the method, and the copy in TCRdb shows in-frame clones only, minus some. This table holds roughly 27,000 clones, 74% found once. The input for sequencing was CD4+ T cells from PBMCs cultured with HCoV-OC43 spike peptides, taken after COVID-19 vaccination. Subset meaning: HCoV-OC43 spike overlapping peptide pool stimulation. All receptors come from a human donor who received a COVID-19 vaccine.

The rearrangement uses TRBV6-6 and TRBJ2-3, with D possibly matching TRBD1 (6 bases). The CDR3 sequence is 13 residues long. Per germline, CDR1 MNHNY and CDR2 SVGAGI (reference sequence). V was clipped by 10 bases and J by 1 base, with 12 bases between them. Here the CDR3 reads CATTGRRTDTQYF. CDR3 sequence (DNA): TGTGCCACAACAGGGAGACGCACAGATACGCAGTATTTT.

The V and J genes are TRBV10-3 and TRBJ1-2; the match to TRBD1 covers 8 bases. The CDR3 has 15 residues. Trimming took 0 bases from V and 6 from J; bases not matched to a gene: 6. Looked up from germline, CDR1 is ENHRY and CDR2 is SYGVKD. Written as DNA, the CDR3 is TGTGCCATCAGTGAGTCCCCCGGGACAGGTAATGGCTACACCTTC. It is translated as CAISESPGTGNGYTF.

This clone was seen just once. The DNA for the CDR3 is TGCGCCAGCAGCCAAGATTGGCAGACAGATACGCAGTATTTT. Translated: CASSQDWQTDTQYF. The chain is built from TRBV4-1 and TRBJ2-3; D not resolved. Per the germline V gene, CDR1 is MGHRA and CDR2 is YSYEKL. The CDR3 has 14 amino acids. Trimming took 0 bases from V and 3 from J, leaving 7 bases between them.

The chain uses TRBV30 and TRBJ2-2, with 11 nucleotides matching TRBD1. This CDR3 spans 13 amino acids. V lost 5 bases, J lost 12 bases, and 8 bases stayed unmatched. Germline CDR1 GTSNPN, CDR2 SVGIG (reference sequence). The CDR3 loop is CAWDRTGGMKLFF. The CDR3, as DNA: TGTGCCTGGGACAGGACAGGGGGCATGAAGCTGTTTTTT. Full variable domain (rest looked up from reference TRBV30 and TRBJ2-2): SQTIHQWPATLVQPVGSPLSLECTVEGTSNPNLYWYRQAAGRGLQLLFYSVGIGQISSEVPQNLSASRPQDRQFILSSKKLLLSDSGFYLCAWDRTGGMKLFFGEGSRLTVL.

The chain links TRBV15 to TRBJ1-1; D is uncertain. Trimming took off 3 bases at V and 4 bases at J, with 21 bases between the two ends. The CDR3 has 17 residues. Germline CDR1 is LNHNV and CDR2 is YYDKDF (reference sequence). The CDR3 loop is CATSSLSWTPFATEAFF. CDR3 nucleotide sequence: TGTGCCACCAGCAGCCTCTCCTGGACCCCTTTTGCCACTGAAGCTTTCTTT.

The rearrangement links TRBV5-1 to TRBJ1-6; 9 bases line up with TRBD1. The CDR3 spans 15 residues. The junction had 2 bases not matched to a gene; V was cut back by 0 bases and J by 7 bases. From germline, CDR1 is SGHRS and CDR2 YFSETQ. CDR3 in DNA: TGCGCCAGCAGCTTGGCGGGACAGGGAAATTCACCCCTCCACTTT. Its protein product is CASSLAGQGNSPLHF.

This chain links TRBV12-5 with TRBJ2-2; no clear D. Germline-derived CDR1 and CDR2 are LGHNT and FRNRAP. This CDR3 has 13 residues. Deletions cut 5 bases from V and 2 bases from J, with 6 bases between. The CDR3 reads CASGLGNTGELFF. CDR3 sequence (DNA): TGTGCTAGTGGTCTCGGTAACACCGGGGAGCTGTTTTTT.

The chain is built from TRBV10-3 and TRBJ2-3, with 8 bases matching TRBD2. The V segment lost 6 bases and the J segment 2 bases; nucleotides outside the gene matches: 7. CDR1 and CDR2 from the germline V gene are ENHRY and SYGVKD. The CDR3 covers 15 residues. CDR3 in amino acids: CAISAGGQTTDTQYF. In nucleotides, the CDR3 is TGTGCCATCAGCGCGGGGGGACAAACCACAGATACGCAGTATTTT.

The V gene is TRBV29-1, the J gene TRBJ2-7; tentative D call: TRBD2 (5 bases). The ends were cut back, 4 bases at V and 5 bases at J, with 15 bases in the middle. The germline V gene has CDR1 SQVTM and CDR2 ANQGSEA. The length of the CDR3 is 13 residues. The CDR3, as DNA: TGCAGCGTTGTCCGGGGTCTGTTCAACGAGCAGTACTTC. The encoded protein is CSVVRGLFNEQYF.